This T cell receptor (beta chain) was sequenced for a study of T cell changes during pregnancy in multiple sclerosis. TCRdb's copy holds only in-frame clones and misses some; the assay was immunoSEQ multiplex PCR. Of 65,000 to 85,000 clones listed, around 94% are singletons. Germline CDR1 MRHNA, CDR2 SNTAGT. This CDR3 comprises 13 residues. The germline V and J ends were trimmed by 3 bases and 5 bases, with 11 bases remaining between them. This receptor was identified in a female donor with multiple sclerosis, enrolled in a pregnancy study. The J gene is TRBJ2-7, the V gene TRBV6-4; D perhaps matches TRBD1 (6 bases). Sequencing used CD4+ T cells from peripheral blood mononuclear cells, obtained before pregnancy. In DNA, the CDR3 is TGTGCCAGCAGTGAGACAGGCAGCGACGAGCAGTACTTC. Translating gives CASSETGSDEQYF.